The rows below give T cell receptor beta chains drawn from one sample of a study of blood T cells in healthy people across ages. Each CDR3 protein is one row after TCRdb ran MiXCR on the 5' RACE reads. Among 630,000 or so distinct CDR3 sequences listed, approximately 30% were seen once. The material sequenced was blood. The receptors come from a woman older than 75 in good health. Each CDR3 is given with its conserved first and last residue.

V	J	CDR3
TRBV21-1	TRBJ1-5	CASKRGPNGNQPQHF
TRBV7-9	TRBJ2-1	CASSPAGGPRYNEQFF
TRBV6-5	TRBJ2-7	CASSRDPAYEQYF
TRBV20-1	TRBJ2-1	CSAYKEGRQNNEQFF
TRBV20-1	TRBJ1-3	CSARRASSGNTIYF
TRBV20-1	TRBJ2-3	CSAMDRRLSTDTQYF
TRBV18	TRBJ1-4	CASSLGRNNEKLFF
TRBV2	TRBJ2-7	CASSDRTGKYF
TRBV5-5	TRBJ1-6	CASSSRDRYNSPLHF
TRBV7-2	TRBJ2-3	CASSSESGASDTQYF
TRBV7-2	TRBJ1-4	CASSSERGGYEKLFF
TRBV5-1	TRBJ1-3	CASSPEGHPPRNTIYF
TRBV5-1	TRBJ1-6	CASSLEGRENSPLHF
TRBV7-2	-	CASSPDYKTIYEQYF
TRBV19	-	CASSIAGIDYEQYF
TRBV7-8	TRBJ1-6	CASSLIRGDRLNNSPLHF